This note documents a single TCR beta chain sequence. As yet, its antigen is unknown. The data were obtained in a study of graft-versus-host responses after intestinal transplantation. Whole-study context: Multivisceral, liver-intestinal, or isolated intestinal transplants were given to recipients. All recipients got anti-thymocyte globulin induction, then tacrolimus and steroids for roughly 3 years. Whole-study findings and limits: Among recipient marrow samples, GvH clones were found; some appeared first in ileum or blood.

Profiled with immunoSEQ multiplex PCR; TCRdb holds only in-frame clones, not every one. Among 13,000 to 15,000 clones, roughly two thirds were seen once, and the ten largest hold around 10%. The authors processed graft tissue to release intraepithelial and lamina propria lymphocytes. The CDR3 sequence is 16 residues long. CDR1 is SGHRS and CDR2 is YFSETQ in the germline V gene. With 4 bases removed from V and 4 bases from J, the gap between germline ends came to 20 bases. The chain employs TRBV5-1 and TRBJ1-2; possibly TRBD1 for D (5 bases). The sequence was obtained from a human patient who received an intestinal transplant, so some T cells may come from the graft donor. The input for sequencing was ileum tissue, taken roughly 720 days after intestinal transplantation. CDR3 sequence reads: CASSNLGGSGFYGYTF. The CDR3 coding sequence is TGCGCCAGCAGCAACCTAGGCGGATCAGGGTTCTATGGCTACACCTTC.